What follows describes a single TCR beta chain. Original data processing: Using reference gene primer amplification, nucleated cell counts were estimated. Libraries were prepared by immunoSEQ multiplex PCR; TCRdb keeps only in-frame clonotypes and omits some of them. V and J calls and clone size are given by that table; D and trimming were obtained from the DNA. The data contain approximately 68,000 clones, approximately 89% of them seen just once; the ten biggest clones take up roughly 40%. Trimming cost V 0 bases and J 6 bases, with 15 bases left between them. The length of the CDR3 is 15 residues. CDR1 SGDLS and CDR2 YYNGEE come from the germline V gene. This sample was taken from a study of blood T cell repertoires in COVID-19. The overall study: Whether acute or convalescent, the COVID-19 samples came from the United States, Italy and Spain. T cells, B-cell-depleted T cells, or PBMCs supplied cDNA or gDNA.

This clonotype was sampled from a woman older than 75 with active or convalescent COVID-19. Sequenced input: peripheral blood. V is TRBV9 and J is TRBJ1-1; D is possibly TRBD1 (5 bases). CDR3 in amino acids: CASSVAGQGRSEAFF. CDR3 nucleotide sequence: TGTGCCAGCAGCGTAGCTGGTCAGGGAAGGTCTGAAGCTTTCTTT.